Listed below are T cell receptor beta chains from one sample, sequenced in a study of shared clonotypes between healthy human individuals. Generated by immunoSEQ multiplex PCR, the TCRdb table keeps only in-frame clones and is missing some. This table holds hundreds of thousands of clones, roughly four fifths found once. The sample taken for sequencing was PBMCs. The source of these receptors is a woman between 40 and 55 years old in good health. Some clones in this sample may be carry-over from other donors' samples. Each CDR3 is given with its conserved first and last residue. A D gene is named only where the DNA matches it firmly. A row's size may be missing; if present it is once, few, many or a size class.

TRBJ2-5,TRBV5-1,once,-,CASSLYSSQETQYF,TGCGCCAGCAGCTTGTATAGTAGTCAAGAGACCCAGTACTTC
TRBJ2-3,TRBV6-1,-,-,CAGAPLSGTDTQYF,TGTGCCGGCGCTCCCCTATCCGGCACAGATACGCAGTATTTT
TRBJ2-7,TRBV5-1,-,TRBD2,CASSWGLAGGPYEQYF,TGCGCCAGCAGCTGGGGACTAGCGGGAGGGCCCTACGAGCAGTACTTC
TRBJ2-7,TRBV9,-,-,CASSVGVAPRRSYEQYF,TGTGCCAGCAGCGTAGGAGTGGCGCCCCGGAGGTCCTACGAGCAGTACTTC
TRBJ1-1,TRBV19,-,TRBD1,CASSKGGNTEAFF,TGTGCCAGTAGTAAAGGGGGCAACACTGAAGCTTTCTTT
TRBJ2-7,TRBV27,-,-,CASSFGTNLYEQYF,TGTGCCAGCAGTTTCGGGACGAACCTCTACGAGCAGTACTTC
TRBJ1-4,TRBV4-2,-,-,CASSHPSAGVGEKLFF,TGTGCCAGCAGCCACCCCTCGGCAGGGGTGGGTGAAAAACTGTTTTTT
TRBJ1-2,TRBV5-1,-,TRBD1,CASSPIAGTGKGYTF,TGCGCCAGCAGCCCAATAGCCGGGACAGGGAAGGGCTACACCTTC
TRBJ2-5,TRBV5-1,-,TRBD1,CASSWEGQGPETQYF,TGCGCCAGCAGCTGGGAGGGACAGGGGCCCGAGACCCAGTACTTC
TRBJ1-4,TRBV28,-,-,CASGGVYEKLFF,TGTGCCAGCGGGGGGGTTTATGAAAAACTGTTTTTT
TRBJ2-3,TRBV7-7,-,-,CASSLALSTDTQYF,TGTGCCAGCAGCTTAGCCCTGTCCACAGATACGCAGTATTTT
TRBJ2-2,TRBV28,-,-,CASSAGGAGTGELFF,TGTGCCAGCAGTGCCGGCGGGGCAGGGACCGGGGAGCTGTTTTTT